The rows below give T cell receptor beta chains drawn from one sample of a study of regulatory T cells in long-lasting Graves disease. A single record per CDR3 protein comes from TCRdb applying MiXCR to the multiplex PCR reads. The data contain some 320,000 distinct CDR3 sequences, 15% to 20% of them singletons. The sequencing used peripheral blood mononuclear cells (PBMCs), collected at new diagnosis, from a patient treated with antithyroid drugs. Receptors were obtained from a female donor with Graves disease. CDR3s include the opening cysteine and the closing phenylalanine or tryptophan. D genes are given only for firm matches. For some rows the clone size is stated as once, few or many, or as a class when expanded; others skip it.

v_gene	d_gene	j_gene	abundance	CDR3nt	CDR3aa
TRBV11-2	TRBD2	TRBJ2-1	-	TGTGCCAGCAGCACAGGACCGGGACTAGCGGGATACAATGAGCAGCTCTTC	CASSTGPGLAGYNEQLF
TRBV2	TRBD2	TRBJ2-1	many	TGTGCCAGCACCGAGACTAGCGGGATAGGTGATGAGCAGTTCTTC	CASTETSGIGDEQFF
TRBV7-6	TRBD2	TRBJ2-1	-	TGTGCCAGCAGTACGACTAGCGGGAGTCCCTACAATGAGCAGTTCTTC	CASSTTSGSPYNEQFF
TRBV12-3/TRBV12-4	TRBD1	TRBJ2-1	many	TGTGCCAGCACCACGGGACAGGCGAACAATGAGCAGTTCTTC	CASTTGQANNEQFF
TRBV12-3/TRBV12-4	-	TRBJ1-5	many	TGTGCCAGCAGTTTTGCGGGGGGTGGCAATCAGCCCCAGCATTTT	CASSFAGGGNQPQHF
TRBV2	TRBD2	TRBJ2-7	many	TGTGCCAGCGCACTAGCGAACGAGCAGTACTTC	CASALANEQYF
TRBV7-9	TRBD2	TRBJ2-1	few	TGTGCCAGCAGCCCGTTTGGACTAGCGGGTTCTTACAATGAGCAGTTCTTC	CASSPFGLAGSYNEQFF
TRBV7-9	-	TRBJ2-7	many	TGTGCCAGCAGCTCCGCCGGGAGCTACGAGCAGTACTTC	CASSSAGSYEQYF
TRBV5-4	-	TRBJ2-7	few	TGTGCCAGCAATTTCGGGGGAAGCTCCTACGAGCAGTACTTC	CASNFGGSSYEQYF
TRBV12-3/TRBV12-4	TRBD2	TRBJ2-5	many	TGTGCCAGCAGTTTATTAAGGCCTAGCGGGTTACAAGAGACCCAGTACTTC	CASSLLRPSGLQETQYF
TRBV6-5	-	TRBJ1-6	-	TGTGCCAGCAGTTCATCCGAATTGACAGCCAATTCACCCCTCCACTTT	CASSSSELTANSPLHF